Each of the 27 T cell receptor beta chains below was sequenced from the same sample in a study of technical replicates of blood from a handful of donors. The repertoire was sequenced with immunoSEQ multiplex PCR; TCRdb's copy has only in-frame clones and lacks some. The sample contains some 70,000 clones, about 97% of which appear only once. Sequenced sample: T cells isolated from PBMCs. The receptors stem from a human donor in good health.

The gene calls are TRBV27 and TRBJ2-7; 7 nucleotides agree with TRBD1. Germline CDR1 and CDR2: MNHEY and SMNVEV (reference sequence). The CDR3 extends over 17 amino acids. V lost 5 bases to trimming and J lost 3 bases; unmatched junction nucleotides: 16. CDR3 sequence: CASSPSLGQALIYEQYF. For the CDR3, the DNA is TGTGCCAGCAGTCCGAGCCTAGGACAGGCCTTAATCTACGAGCAGTACTTC.

The chain links TRBV7-9 to TRBJ2-7; 9 bases are shared with TRBD2. This CDR3 has 15 amino acids. CDR1 and CDR2 from the germline V gene are SEHNR and FQNEAQ (reference sequence). Unmatched junction bases numbered 5, after V lost 1 base and J lost 4 bases. The chain's CDR3 is CASSLGTSGLYEQYF. The CDR3, as DNA: TGTGCCAGCAGCTTAGGCACTAGCGGGCTGTACGAGCAGTACTTC.

The rearrangement uses TRBV19 and TRBJ2-1; TRBD2 matches 7 bases. CDR1 is LNHDA, CDR2 SQIVND, per germline (reference sequence). The J segment lost 3 bases and the V segment lost 5 bases, leaving 4 bases of the junction unmatched. The CDR3 loop spans 14 amino acids. As DNA, the CDR3 is TGTGCCAGTAGTGCGGGGGTCAACTACAATGAGCAGTTCTTC. This gives the protein CASSAGVNYNEQFF.

V usage is TRBV30 and J usage is TRBJ1-5, with 7 bases that match TRBD1. The germline V gene has CDR1 GTSNPN and CDR2 SVGIG (reference sequence). The CDR3 contains 12 residues. With V trimmed by 4 bases and J by 5 bases, 2 bases remained unmatched. CDR3 in amino acids: CAWTQGDQPQHF. CDR3 DNA sequence: TGTGCCTGGACCCAGGGGGATCAGCCCCAGCATTTT. Full variable domain (rest looked up from reference TRBV30 and TRBJ1-5): SQTIHQWPATLVQPVGSPLSLECTVEGTSNPNLYWYRQAAGRGLQLLFYSVGIGQISSEVPQNLSASRPQDRQFILSSKKLLLSDSGFYLCAWTQGDQPQHFGDGTRLSIL.

This clone was counted a single time. The chain has TRBV29-1 and TRBJ1-1, with 8 bases matching TRBD1. This CDR3 is built from 16 residues. V trimming: 3 bases; J trimming: 10 bases; junction bases outside the gene matches: 19. Looked up from germline, CDR1 is SQVTM and CDR2 is ANQGSEA. The CDR3 DNA reads TGCAGCGTTGACATCTTTGCGGCCGGACAGGGAATTGTAGCTTTCTTT. Protein product: CSVDIFAAGQGIVAFF.

This chain connects TRBV2 to TRBJ2-4, with D possibly being TRBD2 (6 bases). The germline gives CDR1 SNHLY, CDR2 FYNNEI. The length of the CDR3 is 15 residues. V was trimmed by 7 bases and J by 0 bases, leaving 13 bases between them. The CDR3 nucleotides read TGTGCCAGCAACGGGAGAGAGCTAGCCAAAAACATTCAGTACTTC. This sequence encodes CASNGRELAKNIQYF. The full variable domain, completed using reference TRBV2 and TRBJ2-4, is EPEVTQTPSHQVTQMGQEVILRCVPISNHLYFYWYRQILGQKVEFLVSFYNNEISEKSEIFDDQFSVERPDGSNFTLKIRSTKLEDSAMYFCASNGRELAKNIQYFGAGTRLSVL.

The chain has TRBV11-3 and TRBJ1-1; a possible D gene is TRBD1 (5 bases). Germline-derived CDR1 and CDR2 are SGHNT and YENEEA. This CDR3 is 14 amino acids long. Trimming took 2 bases from V and 2 from J, leaving 9 bases between them. The CDR3 DNA is TGTGCCAGCAGCTTAATGGGGGGTAACACTGAAGCTTTCTTT. Translating gives CASSLMGGNTEAFF.

This clone has a single count. The chain links TRBV29-1 to TRBJ2-5; 8 nucleotides match TRBD1. Germline V gene data show CDR1 as SQVTM and CDR2 as ANQGSEA. V lost 4 bases, J lost 1 base, and 5 bases stayed unmatched. CDR3 length: 14 amino acids. The CDR3 coding sequence is TGCAGCGTTGTACGACAGGGGCGCCAAGAGACCCAGTACTTC. Its protein is CSVVRQGRQETQYF. The full variable domain, in which reference TRBV29-1 and TRBJ2-5 provide the parts outside the CDR3, is SAVISQKPSRDICQRGTSLTIQCQVDSQVTMMFWYRQQPGQSLTLIATANQGSEATYESGFVIDKFPISRPNLTFSTLTVSNMSPEDSSIYLCSVVRQGRQETQYFGPGTRLLVL.

This clone was seen just once. The CDR3 region has the DNA TGCGCCAGCAGCCAAGTACGGGAAGGACAAGAGACCCAGTACTTC. As protein: CASSQVREGQETQYF. The chain couples TRBV4-3 to TRBJ2-5; TRBD2 is a possible D gene (5 bases). This CDR3 comprises 15 residues. Trimming took 1 base from V and 2 from J, leaving 11 bases between them. The V gene's germline CDR1 is LGHNA and CDR2 YSLEER.

Only one count was recorded for this clone. The rearrangement links TRBV19 to TRBJ1-4; no reliable D call. The CDR3 is made up of 15 amino acids. Germline CDR1 reads LNHDA; CDR2 reads SQIVND (reference sequence). V lost 4 bases and J 8 bases, leaving 17 bases between the germline ends. For the CDR3, the DNA is TGTGCCAGTAGTACGACGGGTGGTGAGTTGGAAAAACTGTTTTTT. Translated, it gives CASSTTGGELEKLFF. The full variable domain, its missing parts supplied by reference TRBV19 and TRBJ1-4, is DGGITQSPKYLFRKEGQNVTLSCEQNLNHDAMYWYRQDPGQGLRLIYYSQIVNDFQKGDIAEGYSVSREKKESFPLTVTSAQKNPTAFYLCASSTTGGELEKLFFGSGTQLSVL.

The chain joins TRBV27 to TRBJ2-3; D unclear. This CDR3 region has 12 residues. CDR1 and CDR2 (germline): MNHEY, SMNVEV (reference sequence). V dropped 6 bases and J dropped 5 bases, with 9 bases sitting between them. The CDR3 spells CASSFGLDTQYF. DNA of the CDR3: TGTGCCAGCAGCTTTGGGCTAGATACGCAGTATTTT.

The chain uses TRBV7-6 and TRBJ2-1, with D maybe TRBD1 (5 bases). There are 14 residues in the CDR3. In germline, CDR1 is SGHVS, CDR2 FNYEAQ. The V gene lost 8 bases and the J gene lost 0 bases, with 11 bases spanning the gap. CDR3 sequence: CASGATVSYNEQFF. CDR3 nucleotide sequence: TGTGCCAGCGGGGCGACTGTCTCCTACAATGAGCAGTTCTTC.

A word on this clone: Other DNA sequences in this sample translate to the same CDR3. V usage is TRBV10-3 and J usage is TRBJ1-2; D not resolved. The CDR3 consists of 12 residues. The V gene lost 8 bases and the J gene lost 3 bases, with 10 bases spanning the gap. Looked up from germline, CDR1 is ENHRY and CDR2 is SYGVKD. CDR3 coding DNA: TGTGCCATCGCCATACAAGACTATGGCTACACCTTC. Translating gives CAIAIQDYGYTF.

The V and J genes are TRBV27 and TRBJ1-5; no reliable D call. The CDR3 is 14 residues long. V dropped 6 bases and J dropped 0 bases, with 9 bases sitting between them. The germline V gene has CDR1 MNHEY and CDR2 SMNVEV (reference sequence). CDR3 bases: TGTGCCAGCAGACCGGGAATTAGCAATCAGCCCCAGCATTTT. Encoded protein: CASRPGISNQPQHF.

The V and J genes are TRBV2 and TRBJ2-1; 11 bases align to TRBD2. The V gene's germline CDR1 is SNHLY and CDR2 FYNNEI. This CDR3 contains 14 residues. The J segment lost 3 bases and the V segment lost 10 bases, leaving 5 bases of the junction unmatched. CDR3 DNA sequence: TGTGCCATAACGGGACTAGCGGTCTACAATGAGCAGTTCTTC. Protein: CAITGLAVYNEQFF.

The DNA of the CDR3 is TGTGCCAGCAGTTCACAGCTAAGACAGCCCCAGCATTTT. This codes for CASSSQLRQPQHF. The rearrangement uses TRBV6-5 and TRBJ1-5; no reliable D call. Per the germline V gene, CDR1 is MNHEY and CDR2 is SVGAGI. Trimming cost V 4 bases and J 7 bases, with 11 bases left between them. CDR3 size: 13 residues.

This clone appeared a few times. The chain uses TRBV4-1 and TRBJ2-1; 14 bases align to TRBD2. From germline, CDR1 is MGHRA and CDR2 YSYEKL. The CDR3 totals 18 residues. Germline trimming cut 0 bases from V and 4 bases from J; bases unmatched to any gene: 5. CDR3 nucleotide sequence: TGCGCCAGCAGCCAAGATGGGACTAGCGGGAGTCTGTACAATGAGCAGTTCTTC. It specifies CASSQDGTSGSLYNEQFF.

This clone was recorded once. The rearrangement links TRBV19 to TRBJ1-5; D might be TRBD1 (6 bases). This CDR3 is 17 amino acids long. Germline V gives CDR1 LNHDA, CDR2 SQIVND (reference sequence). Trimming removed 3 bases at V and 0 bases at J, with 15 bases between. This CDR3 reads CASSIAAGVSSNQPQHF. The CDR3 coding sequence is TGTGCCAGTAGTATTGCAGCAGGGGTGAGTAGCAATCAGCCCCAGCATTTT.

The rearrangement links TRBV27 to TRBJ2-1; D might be TRBD1 (5 bases). Germline-derived CDR1 and CDR2 are MNHEY and SMNVEV (reference sequence). Trimming removed 9 bases at V and 7 bases at J, with 10 bases between. The CDR3 length is 11 residues. The CDR3 sequence: CASSKGNEQFF. For the CDR3, the DNA is TGTGCCAGTTCGAAGGGGAATGAGCAGTTCTTC.

V and J are TRBV5-6 and TRBJ2-5; 7 bases map to TRBD1. Unmatched junction bases numbered 7, after V lost 1 base and J lost 4 bases. CDR3 length: 15 amino acids. From germline, CDR1 is SGHDT and CDR2 YYEEEE. The CDR3 loop is CASSLKGTELETQYF. The DNA for the CDR3 is TGTGCCAGCAGCTTGAAGGGGACAGAGCTAGAGACCCAGTACTTC.

The rearrangement uses TRBV6-6 and TRBJ2-1, with TRBD2 matching over 11 bases. CDR1 MNHNY and CDR2 SVGAGI come from the germline V gene (reference sequence). V lost 5 bases, J lost 2 bases, and 2 bases stayed unmatched. The CDR3 sequence is 15 residues long. CDR3 amino acids: CASSETSGAYNEQFF. The DNA for the CDR3 is TGTGCCAGCAGTGAGACTAGCGGGGCCTACAATGAGCAGTTCTTC.

The count of this clone is one. The CDR3 protein is CASSSGQNTDTQYF. The DNA for the CDR3 is TGTGCCAGCAGCTCGGGACAGAACACAGATACGCAGTATTTT. The chain recombines TRBV11-3 with TRBJ2-3; TRBD1 matches 7 bases. Germline values: CDR1 SGHNT, CDR2 YENEEA. Unmatched junction bases numbered 3, after V lost 4 bases and J lost 2 bases. The CDR3 loop spans 14 amino acids.

This chain links TRBV30 with TRBJ2-5, with D possibly being TRBD2 (5 bases). The V gene lost 0 bases and the J gene lost 1 base, with 6 bases spanning the gap. This CDR3 has 13 amino acids. CDR1 GTSNPN and CDR2 SVGIG come from the germline V gene (reference sequence). The CDR3 sequence is CAWSVGLQETQYF. DNA of the CDR3: TGTGCCTGGAGTGTAGGACTCCAAGAGACCCAGTACTTC.

This clone was seen only once. The chain combines TRBV6-5 with TRBJ2-7, with no clear D. The CDR3 length is 15 residues. Germline V lookup: CDR1 MNHEY, CDR2 SVGAGI. Trimming took off 2 bases at V and 3 bases at J, with 14 bases between the two ends. In nucleotides, the CDR3 is TGTGCCAGCAGTTACACCCTATCAGGAAACTACGAGCAGTACTTC. Translating it yields CASSYTLSGNYEQYF.

This rearrangement joins TRBV10-3 to TRBJ2-3; D remains unclear. V dropped 2 bases and J dropped 4 bases, with 10 bases sitting between them. The CDR3 runs 14 residues. Per the germline V gene, CDR1 is ENHRY and CDR2 is SYGVKD. The CDR3 loop reads CAISEAGSSDTQYF. In nucleotides, the CDR3 is TGTGCCATCAGTGAGGCCGGGTCCTCAGATACGCAGTATTTT.

The chain recombines TRBV30 with TRBJ1-1; D call uncertain. The CDR3 has 12 amino acids. Germline V gives CDR1 GTSNPN, CDR2 SVGIG (reference sequence). The germline V and J ends were trimmed by 0 bases and 5 bases, with 7 bases remaining between them. The CDR3: CAWSVGRTEAFF. The CDR3, as DNA: TGTGCCTGGAGTGTAGGGAGAACTGAAGCTTTCTTT. Together with reference TRBV30 and TRBJ1-1, the CDR3 gives the full variable domain: SQTIHQWPATLVQPVGSPLSLECTVEGTSNPNLYWYRQAAGRGLQLLFYSVGIGQISSEVPQNLSASRPQDRQFILSSKKLLLSDSGFYLCAWSVGRTEAFFGQGTRLTVV.

The chain carries TRBV14 and TRBJ1-1; D is uncertain. CDR1 and CDR2 from the germline V gene are SGHDN and FVKESK. CDR3 length: 14 residues. Trimming stripped 0 bases from V and 6 bases from J, with 11 bases between. The CDR3 DNA follows: TGTGCCAGCAGCCAAGATCTCTCCAGGCCTGAAGCTTTCTTT. Amino acids: CASSQDLSRPEAFF. The variable domain in full, with the rest retrieved from reference TRBV14 and TRBJ1-1, is EAGVTQFPSHSVIEKGQTVTLRCDPISGHDNLYWYRRVMGKEIKFLLHFVKESKQDESGMPNNRFLAERTGGTYSTLKVQPAELEDSGVYFCASSQDLSRPEAFFGQGTRLTVV.